Presented here are 29 T cell receptor beta chains from one specimen sequenced in a study of blood T cell repertoires in COVID-19. Profiling relied on immunoSEQ multiplex PCR, and the TCRdb table lists in-frame clones only, not all of them. The sample contains roughly 150,000 clones, 88% of which appear only once. Input material: peripheral blood. These receptors all come from a man between 45 and 60 years old who had recovered from COVID-19.

This chain connects TRBV7-2 to TRBJ1-2, with 9 positions matching TRBD1. Trimming cost V 6 bases and J 1 base; bases outside gene matches: 3. The CDR3 loop spans 14 amino acids. Per the germline V gene, CDR1 is SGHTA and CDR2 is FQGNSA. The CDR3 DNA reads TGTGCCAGCAGTCCGACAGGGGGTAACTATGGCTACACCTTC. This gives the protein CASSPTGGNYGYTF.

The chain links TRBV7-6 to TRBJ2-1, with 7 bases matching TRBD2. From germline, CDR1 is SGHVS and CDR2 FNYEAQ. The CDR3 runs 14 residues. The V gene end was trimmed by 1 base and the J gene end by 9 bases; junction bases not matched to a gene: 6. CDR3 residues: CASSLGSGSTEQFF. The CDR3 DNA is TGTGCCAGCAGCTTAGGTAGCGGGTCCACTGAGCAGTTCTTC.

This clone was seen a few times. The chain couples TRBV4-3 to TRBJ2-3; tentatively, D is TRBD2 (6 bases). The germline V and J ends were trimmed by 0 bases and 7 bases, with 14 bases remaining between them. The germline CDR1 and CDR2 sequences are LGHNA and YSLEER. The CDR3 covers 15 residues. The CDR3 protein is CASSQDPGEPNTQYF. The CDR3, as DNA: TGCGCCAGCAGCCAAGATCCGGGGGAACCCAATACGCAGTATTTT.

V and J are TRBV20-1 and TRBJ2-7; D is unclear. V lost 0 bases and J 3 bases, leaving 3 bases between the germline ends. Germline assignment: CDR1 DFQATT and CDR2 SNEGSKA (reference sequence). This CDR3 region has 11 residues. The CDR3 region has the DNA TGCAGTGCTAGAGATCTCTACGAGCAGTACTTC. As protein: CSARDLYEQYF.

The chain uses TRBV7-9 and TRBJ2-3, with 11 nucleotides matching TRBD2. V gave up 6 bases and J gave up 3 bases; unmatched junction bases: 5. The CDR3 length is 15 residues. The V gene's germline CDR1 is SEHNR and CDR2 FQNEAQ (reference sequence). The chain's CDR3 is CASSSTSGATDTQYF. DNA for the CDR3: TGTGCCAGCAGTTCGACTAGCGGGGCAACAGATACGCAGTATTTT.

This clone was recorded only once. The chain uses TRBV29-1 and TRBJ2-7; D unclear. The V end lost 4 bases, the J end lost 1 base, and 8 bases lay between the germline ends. This CDR3 comprises 12 residues. Germline-derived CDR1 and CDR2 are SQVTM and ANQGSEA. CDR3 region: CSVADNSYEQYF. CDR3 nucleotide sequence: TGCAGCGTTGCAGACAATTCCTACGAGCAGTACTTC.

The chain combines TRBV28 with TRBJ2-1; TRBD1 might be the D (6 bases). The ends were cut back, 2 bases at V and 3 bases at J, with 17 bases in the middle. The germline gives CDR1 MDHEN, CDR2 SYDVKM. CDR3 length equals 17 residues. The CDR3 DNA sequence: TGTGCCAGCAGTTTAAATTCCCGACAGGCTAACTACAATGAGCAGTTCTTC. This encodes CASSLNSRQANYNEQFF.

The chain employs TRBV4-3 and TRBJ1-1; 8 bases fit TRBD1. J gave up 4 bases and V 3 bases, and 1 base lay outside the gene matches. Per the germline V gene, CDR1 is LGHNA and CDR2 is YSLEER. There are 13 residues in the CDR3. The CDR3 sequence is CASSQTGVTEAFF. The CDR3 DNA reads as TGCGCCAGCAGCCAGACAGGGGTCACTGAAGCTTTCTTT.

The V call is TRBV6-5, the J call TRBJ2-7; weak D call: TRBD1 (5 bases). Germline CDR1 MNHEY, CDR2 SVGAGI. Trimming cost V 11 bases and J 5 bases, with 13 bases left between them. CDR3 length equals 11 residues. In nucleotides, the CDR3 is TGTGCCTCGGGCAGGGCCCACGAGCAGTACTTC. This gives the protein CASGRAHEQYF.

This clone was counted a single time. The DNA of the CDR3 is TGTGCCAGCTCTACCAAGGGGCAGGAATGGGACGAGCAGTACTTC. This sequence encodes CASSTKGQEWDEQYF. V is TRBV2 and J is TRBJ2-7; perhaps TRBD1 as D (5 bases). Germline loops: CDR1 SNHLY, CDR2 FYNNEI. The V end lost 8 bases, the J end lost 5 bases, and 22 bases lay between the germline ends. The CDR3 sequence is 15 residues long.

The V call is TRBV2, the J call TRBJ1-5; the D gene is possibly TRBD1 (6 bases). Trimming removed 4 bases at V and 4 bases at J, with 14 bases between. There are 15 residues in the CDR3. The germline V gene has CDR1 SNHLY and CDR2 FYNNEI. CDR3 residues: CASSVRGAANQPQHF. In DNA, the CDR3 is TGTGCCAGCAGTGTGCGGGGGGCCGCAAATCAGCCCCAGCATTTT. The full variable domain, rest sourced from reference TRBV2 and TRBJ1-5, is EPEVTQTPSHQVTQMGQEVILRCVPISNHLYFYWYRQILGQKVEFLVSFYNNEISEKSEIFDDQFSVERPDGSNFTLKIRSTKLEDSAMYFCASSVRGAANQPQHFGDGTRLSIL.

Points on this clone: An end of the junction does not agree with germline; a read error may underlie this. The J gene is TRBJ1-2, the V gene TRBV23-1; 7 bases match TRBD1. TRBV23-1 is classed as an ORF, of uncertain function. This CDR3 has 10 amino acids. The CDR3 loop reads CASSQSGQPF. Written as DNA, the CDR3 is TGCGCCAGCAGTCAATCGGGACAGCCCTTC.

The chain is built from TRBV7-8 and TRBJ1-2; possible D gene TRBD1, 5 bases. Germline V gene data show CDR1 as SGHVS and CDR2 as FQNEAQ. V was trimmed by 2 bases and J by 4 bases, leaving 11 bases between them. The CDR3 covers 14 residues. The CDR3 region is CASSLKGLGYGYTF. Here the CDR3 DNA reads TGTGCCAGCAGCTTAAAGGGGCTTGGCTATGGCTACACCTTC.

This chain joins TRBV27 and TRBJ1-5, with D perhaps TRBD1 (6 bases). Per germline, CDR1 MNHEY and CDR2 SMNVEV (reference sequence). The CDR3 is 16 residues long. The V and J ends lost 0 bases and 4 bases respectively, with 13 bases between them. In DNA form, the CDR3 reads TGTGCCAGCAGTTTATCGACAGGCTTTGGAAATCAGCCCCAGCATTTT. Translation: CASSLSTGFGNQPQHF.

The rearrangement uses TRBV6-2 or TRBV6-3 and TRBJ2-3; D perhaps matches TRBD2 (5 bases). The CDR3 spans 15 residues. Germline V gene data show CDR1 as MNHEY and CDR2 as SVGEGT. V was trimmed by 4 bases and J by 8 bases, leaving 19 bases between them. CDR3 DNA: TGTGCCAGCAGTTGGGCGTCTCGGCTGGCGGGTACGCAGTATTTT. Translation gives CASSWASRLAGTQYF.

For the CDR3, the DNA is TGTGCCAGTACCCTTCCGCGGGGTGAAGCTTTCTTT. Protein: CASTLPRGEAFF. The genes are TRBV19 and TRBJ1-1; unclear D gene. V lost 7 bases, J lost 7 bases, and 13 bases lay in between. Germline V gene lookup returns CDR1 LNHDA and CDR2 SQIVND (reference sequence). The CDR3 covers 12 residues.

This chain links TRBV10-3 with TRBJ2-5, with a tentative D call TRBD1 (6 bases). Deletions cut 5 bases from V and 2 bases from J, with 9 bases between. The CDR3 runs to 13 residues. Germline V gene data show CDR1 as ENHRY and CDR2 as SYGVKD. The CDR3 bases are TGTGCCATCAGTAGGACAGAGCAAGAGACCCAGTACTTC. Translation: CAISRTEQETQYF.

Of note for this clone: At one end the junction does not follow the germline gene, possibly because of a read error. The chain carries TRBV7-9 and TRBJ2-1; no firm D call. Germline CDR1 is SEHNR and CDR2 is FQNEAQ (reference sequence). The CDR3 runs 15 residues. The CDR3 reads CASRLAESSYNEQFF. The CDR3 DNA reads TGTGCCAGCAGATTAGCCGAGAGCTCCTACAATGAGCAGTTCTTC.

The CDR3 protein is CASSVGADSYEQYF. Written as DNA, the CDR3 is TGTGCCAGCAGCGTCGGAGCTGATTCCTACGAGCAGTACTTC. V gene TRBV9 combines with J gene TRBJ2-7, with unresolved D. Germline values: CDR1 SGDLS, CDR2 YYNGEE. CDR3 length equals 14 residues. V lost 2 bases and J lost 1, with 10 bases in between.

This chain uses TRBV7-9 with TRBJ1-4; perhaps TRBD1 as D (5 bases). Germline V gene data show CDR1 as SEHNR and CDR2 as FQNEAQ (reference sequence). This CDR3 region has 16 residues. Trimming removed 1 base at V and 4 bases at J, with 13 bases between. The CDR3 reads CASSLEGARVNEKLFF. As DNA, the CDR3 is TGTGCCAGCAGCTTAGAAGGGGCTCGGGTTAATGAAAAACTGTTTTTT. Supplemented by reference TRBV7-9 and TRBJ1-4, the full variable domain reads DTGVSQNPRHKITKRGQNVTFRCDPISEHNRLYWYRQTLGQGPEFLTYFQNEAQLEKSRLLSDRFSAERPKGSFSTLEIQRTEQGDSAMYLCASSLEGARVNEKLFFGSGTQLSVL.

V is TRBV12-3 or TRBV12-4 and J is TRBJ2-3; possibly TRBD1 for D (7 bases). This CDR3 region has 12 residues. V was clipped by 7 bases and J by 8 bases, with 13 bases between them. DNA of the CDR3: TGTGCCAGCACCAACAGGGGAGGTACGCAGTATTTT. This encodes CASTNRGGTQYF.

For the CDR3, the DNA is TGTGCCAGCAGCTTAGGGGACAGATCACCCGGGTACTTC. Its translation: CASSLGDRSPGYF. The chain joins TRBV11-1 to TRBJ2-5; 7 nucleotides agree with TRBD1. CDR3 length equals 13 residues. The J segment lost 13 bases and the V segment lost 1 base, leaving 9 bases of the junction unmatched. CDR1 is SGHAT, CDR2 FQDESV, per germline (reference sequence).

A few counts support this clone. The chain joins TRBV2 to TRBJ2-5; D gene unclear. Trimming removed 9 bases at V and 5 bases at J, with 7 bases between. CDR1 SNHLY and CDR2 FYNNEI come from the germline V gene. This CDR3 is built from 10 residues. The CDR3: CASSIETQYF. In nucleotides, the CDR3 is TGTGCCAGTTCAATTGAGACCCAGTACTTC.

The V call is TRBV5-1, the J call TRBJ1-1; unclear D gene. Looked up from germline, CDR1 is SGHRS and CDR2 is YFSETQ. The length of the CDR3 is 13 residues. The V gene lost 0 bases and the J gene lost 4 bases, with 7 bases spanning the gap. The CDR3 sequence is CASSLGQVTEAFF. CDR3 DNA sequence: TGCGCCAGCAGCTTGGGGCAGGTCACTGAAGCTTTCTTT.

The chain is built from TRBV6-2 or TRBV6-3 and TRBJ2-7, with 10 bases aligning to TRBD1. This CDR3 is built from 16 residues. V shed 0 bases and J 0 bases; nucleotides not matched to a gene: 2. CDR1 and CDR2 (germline): MNHEY, SVGEGT. In DNA form, the CDR3 reads TGTGCCAGCAGTTACTCGCGGACAGGGGGCTCCTACGAGCAGTACTTC. Translated: CASSYSRTGGSYEQYF.

The chain combines TRBV30 with TRBJ2-2; a weak D match, TRBD2 (5 bases). Trimming stripped 4 bases from V and 1 base from J, with 10 bases between. The CDR3 loop spans 14 amino acids. Germline lookup yields CDR1 GTSNPN and CDR2 SVGIG (reference sequence). DNA of the CDR3: TGTGCCTGGACTATCGGACTGAACACCGGGGAGCTGTTTTTT. Protein sequence: CAWTIGLNTGELFF.

The chain carries TRBV5-1 and TRBJ1-1; possible D gene TRBD1, 5 bases. The CDR3 is 14 amino acids. V was clipped by 0 bases and J by 5 bases, with 11 bases between them. Germline V CDR1 and CDR2: SGHRS, YFSETQ. The DNA for the CDR3 is TGCGCCAGCAGCTTGGTTGGGGGGATGACTGAAGCTTTCTTT. This encodes CASSLVGGMTEAFF.

The chain links TRBV7-3 to TRBJ2-5; 7 bases fit TRBD1. V lost 1 base and J lost 2; bases outside the gene matches: 4. Germline V CDR1 and CDR2: SGHTA, FQGTGA. The CDR3 is made up of 15 amino acids. The CDR3 region is CASSLIPTGQETQYF. For the CDR3, the DNA is TGTGCCAGCAGCTTAATTCCGACAGGGCAAGAGACCCAGTACTTC.

DNA of the CDR3: TGTGCCACCAGCGGAGGGGCCCGAGAAGGCTACACCTTC. Its translation is CATSGGAREGYTF. This chain uses TRBV15 with TRBJ1-2, with D tentatively TRBD1 (5 bases). The ends were cut back, 5 bases at V and 8 bases at J, with 15 bases in the middle. Germline-derived CDR1 and CDR2 are LNHNV and YYDKDF (reference sequence). The CDR3 contains 13 residues.